Below, one T cell receptor (beta chain) is given with its context. The antigen this receptor binds is unknown. No base quality information exists; no much larger clone differs at one position. The sample originates from a study of cytomegalovirus exposure and HLA in healthy donors (dated by TCRdb to between 2016 and 2019). For the study in its entirety: According to an earlier analysis of several hundred of the donors, about 179 million T cells yielded some 110 million unique TCR beta sequences and about 300 Gb of sequence data. To predict cytomegalovirus infection status, the study combined high-throughput TCR immunosequencing, statistical association of individual TCRs with disease status, and machine learning. In addition to the first cohort of approximately 670 subjects, a separate validation cohort of 130 or so different subjects was used. Both class I and class II loci were covered by HLA typing, at four-digit resolution. Alongside the repertoire data, information on donor age, sex, ethnicity and CMV serostatus was compiled. To decide whether each TCR beta V gene segment behaved as functional or pseudogenic, an earlier analysis of approximately 600 of the donors relied on high-throughput TCR beta sequencing. A later genetic analysis took genome-wide SNP genotypes for about 65% of the 666 donors and used that subset as a discovery cohort. All discovery cohort repertoires had been generated using a single sequencing platform. Across some 400 genotyped donors of the cohort, an average of about 200,000 unique TCR beta nucleotide sequences per donor were sequenced, and roughly 17% of those sequences were non-productive. Rather than drawing on any new phenotypic data, the later analysis identified candidate immune exposures from TCR beta sequences and the way those sequences occurred across donors. Typing coverage differed by locus: A, B, C, DRB1 and DQB1 were typed in about 620-640 donors, DQA1 in approximately 520, DPA1 in 600 to 610, and DPB1 in approximately 450. Four or five DR-DQ haplotypes were handled as single units for association and clustering, since linkage in the cohort was strong. An early release that covered roughly 600 HLA-typed donors contained approximately 300 gigabases of sequencing data and 70 million to 100 million unique TCR sequences. The genetic ancestry cluster associated with self-reported Caucasian donors included around 76% of the roughly 360 genotyped donors. The study aimed to test whether signatures of past pathogen exposure could be identified by cataloging public T cell receptors. In a later analysis, previously published TCR beta repertoires from more than 500 donors were re-analyzed and high-resolution HLA genotyping was added so that TCR occurrence patterns could be studied. The T cell repertoires of several hundred subjects were profiled by immunosequencing and related to cytomegalovirus serostatus. The full study reports these points: In this cohort, only TCR beta chains were sequenced, and detectable features were limited by the absence of alpha or paired-chain data. In vitro tests confirmed that a few of the cytomegalovirus-associated TCR beta chains recognize cytomegalovirus antigens. In the study, around 160 TCR beta chains were listed as associated with cytomegalovirus. Most TCR sequences were observed very rarely across donors, whereas some public TCRs were present in many individuals. Because some donors lacked HLA typing at each locus, the association tests relied only on the typed subset. Roughly 15 rarely observed V segments, including chromosome 9 orphons, were excluded from the earlier analysis of approximately 500 of the donors because counts were too low. A further reported finding was that TCR beta sequences accurately predicted the HLA-A and HLA-B alleles for most subjects in the first cohort. A later analysis associated 17,000 or so TCR beta sequences with specific HLA alleles at a false discovery rate of 0.05. The classifier was reported to diagnose cytomegalovirus status with high specificity and sensitivity in both the original and validation cohorts. Compared with the approximately 720-donor mean, donors in an Asian-associated ancestry cluster had fewer N-insertions in productive TCRs, according to a later genetic analysis. According to a later analysis, parvovirus B19, influenza, CMV and Epstein-Barr virus appeared linked to several top co-occurrence clusters. A group of highly shared sequence variants was considered likely to be a technical artifact of the sequencing pipeline. The 87-base-pair reads could not distinguish some IMGT-functional V segments, including TRBV6-2 and TRBV6-3, so those segments were excluded. In a later analysis, the rate of TCR association differed among HLA loci, with DRB1 alleles having the most associated TCRs and HLA-C alleles having the fewest. Immune exposure information for the cohort was limited to CMV serostatus. In a later analysis, most CMV-associated TCR beta chains were found to appear HLA-restricted, with HLA associations seemingly driven largely by CMV exposure. The presence/absence analyses assumed that sequencing depth was roughly uniform across donors, and that assumption may not be true. An association between a missense DCLRE1C variant and V-gene and J-gene trimming of TCR beta chains was found in a later genetic analysis and replicated in an independent cohort. Linkage disequilibrium might explain the correlated functional status among segregating V segments, but an unknown experimental factor could not be excluded. In a later analysis, HLA-associated TCR beta chains showed more clonal expansion and lower generation probabilities than non-associated chains that were equally common. When HLA alleles, especially DR and DQ, strongly co-occurred, attributing TCR associations to individual alleles was difficult. The authors suggested that the approach could potentially be extended to other disease states and immunological phenotypes. Broadly in line with IMGT annotations, most TCR beta V segments showed up in productive rearrangements about 87% or about 30% of the time in an earlier analysis of several hundred of the donors.

The library was prepared using the immunoSEQ multiplex PCR assay. A mixture of 60 forward primers for TCR Vbeta segments and 13 reverse primers for TCR Jbeta segments was used in the multiplex PCR. A multiplex PCR assay on genomic DNA amplified the CDR3 region of rearranged TCR beta genes. Amplified TCR beta libraries were sequenced as 87-base-pair reads on the Illumina HiSeq System. Per the original workflow: In a later analysis, about 80 million unique TCR beta chains were counted across the 666 repertoires, and roughly 10 million of these chains were shared by at least two donors. To remove PCR and sequencing errors, raw reads were error-corrected and collapsed into unique sequences using a nearest-neighbor algorithm that merged closely related sequences. Alignment of CDR3 sequences to IMGT reference sequences was used to assign V, D and J gene segments. For a sequence to be retained, a match of at least six nucleotides was required to both a V gene segment and a J gene segment. Rearrangements were called productive when the CDR3 lacked stop codons and stayed in frame with V and J; all others were non-productive. CDR3 was defined according to IMGT convention as the region running from the second conserved V-encoded cysteine to the conserved J-encoded phenylalanine. The earlier analysis of some 600 of the donors excluded sequences that lacked an unambiguous match to a single V gene segment. An earlier analysis of 587 of the donors called V segments functional above 56.7% productive rearrangements and segregating when the between-donor standard deviation exceeded 5%. A statistical classification framework was built to diagnose cytomegalovirus status from the catalog of TCR beta chain sequences. In a later analysis, TCR nucleotide sequences were compared against IMGT/GENE-DB human TR gene sequences so that V and J genes could be assigned. In a later analysis, CDR3 sequences and most-parsimonious VDJ recombination scenarios were assigned using the TCRdist pipeline. In a later analysis, each TCR beta chain was defined by its CDR3 amino acid sequence together with its V-gene family, and reads without a unique V-gene family were excluded. A later analysis removed roughly 590 highly shared, low-generation-probability nucleotide sequences to deal with suspected cross-contamination and a sequencing artifact. In a later analysis, a clonal expansion index was calculated for each public chain from normalized within-repertoire ranks of inferred template counts. In a later analysis, generation probabilities were computed with a VDJ recombination model fitted to out-of-frame rearrangements, and the resulting probabilities were checked against IGoR. In a later analysis, hypergeometric tests were used to score TCR-TCR, TCR-HLA and TCR-CMV co-occurrence, with a repertoire-size bias correction applied to TCR pairs. False discovery rates were estimated in a later analysis by permuting HLA or CMV assignments 20 times. In a later analysis, co-occurring TCRs were grouped using DBSCAN, with TCRdist sequence similarity added in when clustering inside HLA-allele-positive subsets. Co-occurrence clustering excluded repertoires with fewer than 30,000 or more than 120,000 public chains, plus five with anomalous nucleotide sharing. TCRdb re-hosts the immuneACCESS table, in-frame sequences only. Its copies lack some clones; in the studies checked, an unresolved V gene accounts for under half of them, and the cause for the rest is not known. That table furnishes V, J and clone size, whereas the DNA furnished D and trimming. This sample comprises 120,000 to 150,000 clones, under 70% of them detected only once. Around 6.3% of the sample lies in the top ten.

Inclusive of the bounding cysteine and phenylalanine, the CDR3 is 13 residues long. CDR3 DNA is the only sequence kept; it has 39 bases, read in frame from the first base. V was cut back by 4 bases and J by 8 bases, leaving a gap of 10 bases between them. The germline V gene supplies CDR1 SGHRS and CDR2 YFSETQ. In total, more than 500 healthy bone marrow donors made up the cohort. At the time of sampling, all cohort members were nominally healthy, though unrecorded immune exposures were likely present. The donor was CMV seronegative and belonged to the group of 350 or so seronegative cohort members. A peripheral blood sample was collected from each donor, and TCR beta sequencing was performed on peripheral blood mononuclear cells. The Qiagen DNeasy Blood Extraction Kit was used to extract genomic DNA from the blood cell samples.

The sequence links TRBV5-1 to TRBJ1-6, with the identity of the D gene unclear. This TCR came from a woman aged 55-75 years in good health and CMV-seronegative. The sequencing sample was made of PBMCs. In nucleotides, the sequence is TGCGCCAGCAGCCCCTCGAGAGATTCACCCCTCCACTTT. Its protein reads: CASSPSRDSPLHF.